This entry lists 9 T cell receptor beta chains sequenced from one sample in a study of T cells after yellow fever vaccination. MiXCR, applied by TCRdb to the 5' RACE reads, yields one record per CDR3 protein. The sample includes some 500,000 distinct CDR3 sequences, roughly 13% of them seen just once. The sequences come from PBMCs, collected on the day of the yellow fever booster vaccination. The receptor source for this set is a man aged 25-45 years who received the YFV17D yellow fever vaccine.

This clonotype was observed at least ten times. The chain joins TRBV6-1 to TRBJ2-4; no clear D gene. This CDR3 region has 14 residues. V lost 10 bases to trimming and J lost 5 bases, with 18 bases between them. From germline, CDR1 is MNHNS and CDR2 SASEGT. The CDR3 coding sequence is TGTGCCACCCAAAGGGCAGGCACCGAAAACATTCAGTACTTC. This sequence encodes CATQRAGTENIQYF.

The rearrangement links TRBV27 to TRBJ2-7; 12 nucleotides match TRBD2. CDR3 length: 14 amino acids. V trimming: 6 bases; J trimming: 3 bases; junction bases outside the gene matches: 3. The germline V gene has CDR1 MNHEY and CDR2 SMNVEV (reference sequence). The CDR3, as DNA: TGTGCCAGCAGACCGGGACTAGCGGGCTACGAGCAGTACTTC. Its protein product is CASRPGLAGYEQYF.

This clonotype appeared a few times. V and J are TRBV7-8 and TRBJ1-1; 11 bases fit TRBD1. V was pared by 2 bases and J by 4 bases, with 6 bases of the junction left unmatched. This CDR3 spans 16 amino acids. CDR1 SGHVS and CDR2 FQNEAQ come from the germline V gene. The CDR3 loop is CASSLTTGTGGTEAFF. CDR3 DNA: TGTGCCAGCAGCTTAACGACAGGGACAGGGGGCACTGAAGCTTTCTTT.

This clonotype was seen only a few times. The chain links TRBV6-2 or TRBV6-3 to TRBJ2-1; the D is unclear. Trimming left V 9 bases short and J 7 bases short, with 7 bases between. The germline V gene encodes CDR1 MNHEY and CDR2 SVGEGT. CDR3 length: 10 amino acids. CDR3 residues: CASAENEQFF. The CDR3 nucleotides are TGTGCCAGTGCCGAGAATGAGCAGTTCTTC.

V gene TRBV7-2 combines with J gene TRBJ2-7; 7 nucleotides agree with TRBD2. This CDR3 spans 14 amino acids. Germline lookup yields CDR1 SGHTA and CDR2 FQGNSA. The V segment lost 5 bases and the J segment 0 bases; nucleotides outside the gene matches: 4. The CDR3 sequence: CASSDSGFSYEQYF. For the CDR3, the DNA is TGTGCCAGCAGCGATAGCGGGTTCTCCTACGAGCAGTACTTC.

This clonotype was detected ten times or more. As DNA, the CDR3 is TGTGCCAGCAGTTACAATGGGCTGAACACTGAAGCTTTCTTT. The encoded protein is CASSYNGLNTEAFF. V gene TRBV27 combines with J gene TRBJ1-1; no firm D call. V was shortened by 4 bases and J by 0 bases, with 9 bases between the two germline ends. From germline, CDR1 is MNHEY and CDR2 SMNVEV (reference sequence). The CDR3 is 14 amino acids.

This clonotype has just a few counts. The gene calls are TRBV29-1 and TRBJ2-5; a possible D gene is TRBD2 (5 bases). Germline-derived CDR1 and CDR2 are SQVTM and ANQGSEA. The CDR3 loop spans 15 amino acids. The V and J ends lost 1 base and 2 bases respectively, with 14 bases between them. CDR3 region: CSVEVRASQQETQYF. The CDR3 DNA sequence: TGCAGCGTTGAAGTTCGGGCTAGCCAACAAGAGACCCAGTACTTC.

The sample holds a few counts of this clonotype. The chain recombines TRBV5-6 with TRBJ2-1; 8 nucleotides align to TRBD1. The trim removed 4 bases at V and 5 bases at J, leaving 8 bases unmatched. Germline lookup yields CDR1 SGHDT and CDR2 YYEEEE. The CDR3 has 15 amino acids. The CDR3 nucleotides read TGTGCCAGCAGCAAGAGGACAGGGTATCACAATGAGCAGTTCTTC. Protein sequence: CASSKRTGYHNEQFF.

This rearrangement joins TRBV20-1 to TRBJ2-3; 8 bases are shared with TRBD2. The CDR3 sequence is 15 residues long. Per germline, CDR1 DFQATT and CDR2 SNEGSKA (reference sequence). V lost 6 bases to trimming and J lost 2 bases; unmatched junction nucleotides: 10. CDR3 amino acids: CSAESLAVITDTQYF. In nucleotides, the CDR3 is TGCAGTGCAGAATCACTAGCGGTGATCACAGATACGCAGTATTTT.